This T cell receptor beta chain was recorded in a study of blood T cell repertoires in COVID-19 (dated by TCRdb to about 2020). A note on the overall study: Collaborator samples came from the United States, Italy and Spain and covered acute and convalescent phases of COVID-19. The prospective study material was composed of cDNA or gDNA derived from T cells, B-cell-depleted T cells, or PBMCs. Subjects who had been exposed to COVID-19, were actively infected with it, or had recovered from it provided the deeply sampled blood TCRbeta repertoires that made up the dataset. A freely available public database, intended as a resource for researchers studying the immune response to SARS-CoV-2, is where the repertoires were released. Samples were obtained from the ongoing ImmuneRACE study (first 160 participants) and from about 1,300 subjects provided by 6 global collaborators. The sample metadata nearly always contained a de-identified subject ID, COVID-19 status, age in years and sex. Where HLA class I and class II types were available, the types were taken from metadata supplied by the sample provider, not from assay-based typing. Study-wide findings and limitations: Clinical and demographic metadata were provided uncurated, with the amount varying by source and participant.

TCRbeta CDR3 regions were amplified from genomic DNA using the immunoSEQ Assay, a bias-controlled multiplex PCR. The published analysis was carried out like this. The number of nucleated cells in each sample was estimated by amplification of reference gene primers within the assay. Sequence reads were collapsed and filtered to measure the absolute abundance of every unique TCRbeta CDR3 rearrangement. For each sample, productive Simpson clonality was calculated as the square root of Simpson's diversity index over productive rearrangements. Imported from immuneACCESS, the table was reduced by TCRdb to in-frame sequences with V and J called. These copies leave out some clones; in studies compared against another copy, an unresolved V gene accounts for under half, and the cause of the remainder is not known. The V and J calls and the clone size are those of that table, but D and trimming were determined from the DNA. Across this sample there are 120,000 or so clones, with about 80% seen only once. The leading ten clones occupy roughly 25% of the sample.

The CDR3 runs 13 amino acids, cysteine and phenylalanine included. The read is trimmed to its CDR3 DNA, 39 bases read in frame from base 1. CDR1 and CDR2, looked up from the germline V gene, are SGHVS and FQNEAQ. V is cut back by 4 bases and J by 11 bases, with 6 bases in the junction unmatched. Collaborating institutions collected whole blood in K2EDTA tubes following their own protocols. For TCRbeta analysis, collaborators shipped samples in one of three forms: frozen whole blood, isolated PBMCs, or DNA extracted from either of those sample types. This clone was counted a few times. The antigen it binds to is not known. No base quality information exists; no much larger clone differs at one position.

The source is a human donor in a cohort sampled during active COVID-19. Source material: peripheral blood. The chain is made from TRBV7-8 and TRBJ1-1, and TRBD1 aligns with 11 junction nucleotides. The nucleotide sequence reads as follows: TGTGCCAGCAGCTCCGGACAGGGGGCTCGGGCTTTCTTT. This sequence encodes CASSSGQGARAFF.